The 10 T cell receptor beta chains below all came from one sample that was sequenced in a study of cytomegalovirus exposure and HLA in healthy donors. PCR was performed using 60 Vbeta and 13 Jbeta primers. The table came from immunoSEQ multiplex PCR; TCRdb's copy has only in-frame clones and leaves some out. The sample has around 140,000 clones, around 10% seen once. The material sequenced was PBMCs. All receptors derive from a woman in her thirties or forties in good health and CMV-seropositive.

V is TRBV2 and J is TRBJ1-6; weak D call: TRBD1 (6 bases). The CDR3 runs 14 residues. V lost 8 bases, J lost 4 bases, and 12 bases lay in between. Per germline, CDR1 SNHLY and CDR2 FYNNEI. The CDR3 region is CASGPGQYNSPLHF. The DNA for the CDR3 is TGTGCCAGCGGCCCGGGACAATATAATTCACCCCTCCACTTT.

For this clone: Other DNA sequences in the sample encode the same CDR3. The V gene is TRBV5-1, the J gene TRBJ2-5, with 10 bases aligning to TRBD2. Trimming removed 1 base from V and 5 bases from J; junction bases left unmatched: 2. This CDR3 spans 14 amino acids. The germline V gene encodes CDR1 SGHRS and CDR2 YFSETQ. This chain's CDR3 is CASSLSGGEETQYF. The CDR3, as DNA: TGCGCCAGCAGCTTGAGCGGGGGGGAGGAGACCCAGTACTTC.

The rearrangement joins TRBV5-1 to TRBJ1-2; unclear D gene. Trimming pared 0 bases from V and 10 bases from J, leaving 13 bases between. This CDR3 contains 13 residues. Germline lookup yields CDR1 SGHRS and CDR2 YFSETQ. The CDR3 nucleotides read TGCGCCAGCAGCTTGGATACGTCGGAGGTCTACACCTTC. Translation: CASSLDTSEVYTF. The complete variable domain, with remaining parts taken from reference TRBV5-1 and TRBJ1-2, reads KAGVTQTPRYLIKTRGQQVTLSCSPISGHRSVSWYQQTPGQGLQFLFEYFSETQRNKGNFPGRFSGRQFSNSRSEMNVSTLELGDSALYLCASSLDTSEVYTFGSGTRLTVV.

This clone came up once. The chain employs TRBV7-2 and TRBJ1-1; D possibly corresponds to TRBD1 (5 bases). CDR3 length equals 15 residues. CDR1 and CDR2 from the germline V gene are SGHTA and FQGNSA. The V end was cut by 7 bases, the J end by 2 bases, with 17 bases between. The CDR3 DNA follows: TGTGCCAGCACCCACTCTTTAGGGGTCAACACTGAAGCTTTCTTT. It codes for CASTHSLGVNTEAFF.

This clone was counted a few times. The J gene is TRBJ1-4, the V gene TRBV6-5; TRBD1 matches 9 bases. Germline CDR1 MNHEY, CDR2 SVGAGI. The CDR3 is 15 amino acids. The trim removed 1 base at V and 8 bases at J, leaving 5 bases unmatched. DNA for the CDR3: TGTGCCAGCAGTTACTTCCGGGACAGGGAAGAAAAACTGTTTTTT. The encoded protein is CASSYFRDREEKLFF.

V and J are TRBV6-1 and TRBJ2-1; a weak D match, TRBD1 (5 bases). Trimming cost V 1 base and J 7 bases, with 8 bases left between them. CDR1 MNHNS and CDR2 SASEGT come from the germline V gene. This CDR3 comprises 13 residues. DNA for the CDR3: TGTGCCAGCAGTGAAGAAAGGGGTAATGAGCAGTTCTTC. Its protein product is CASSEERGNEQFF.

The V and J genes are TRBV7-6 and TRBJ1-2; possibly TRBD1 for D (6 bases). The CDR3 has 13 residues. Germline CDR1 is SGHVS and CDR2 is FNYEAQ. Between the trimmed V and J ends, which lost 4 bases and 7 bases, there was a span of 13 bases. CDR3 DNA: TGTGCCAGCAGCTCTGAAACAGGGATTGGCTACACCTTC. Protein: CASSSETGIGYTF.

The V gene is TRBV7-9, the J gene TRBJ1-1, with D tentatively TRBD1 (6 bases). The CDR3 contains 15 residues. V gave up 5 bases and J gave up 1 base, with 14 bases separating them. CDR1 SEHNR and CDR2 FQNEAQ come from the germline V gene (reference sequence). The CDR3 nucleotides read TGTGCCAGCAGCGTCCTGGGACACTCGAACACTGAAGCTTTCTTT. It is translated as CASSVLGHSNTEAFF.

This clone was seen more than once but under ten times. The gene calls are TRBV19 and TRBJ2-1, with D tentatively TRBD2 (6 bases). Trimming took 10 bases from V and 7 from J, leaving 26 bases between them. There are 16 residues in the CDR3. Germline CDR1 is LNHDA and CDR2 is SQIVND (reference sequence). The CDR3 protein is CAILWEAGSVWNEQFF. The CDR3 bases are TGTGCCATCCTTTGGGAGGCGGGGAGTGTGTGGAATGAGCAGTTCTTC.

This clone was recorded a few times. V usage is TRBV2 and J usage is TRBJ2-1; 10 nucleotides match TRBD2. Germline trimming cut 6 bases from V and 4 bases from J; bases unmatched to any gene: 6. Looked up from germline, CDR1 is SNHLY and CDR2 is FYNNEI. CDR3 length: 15 residues. The CDR3 DNA reads as TGTGCCAGCAGAATGGTACTAGCGGGGTACAATGAGCAGTTCTTC. Translation gives CASRMVLAGYNEQFF.